The sample holds a few counts of the clone carrying this T cell receptor beta chain. Its target is not known. The data originate from a study of T cell responses to AZD1222 COVID-19 vaccine. Some clones are missing from TCRdb's copy, which holds only in-frame ones; the method was immunoSEQ multiplex PCR. The table lists roughly 120,000 clones, about 88% of them singletons. Whole-study results and caveats: Along spike, vaccine-associated CD4 TCRs were found throughout, with dominance at 160-218 and 743-854. Donor demographics were predominantly white British with a female majority; clonal diversity may be underestimated. The repertoires were collected only after the peak T cell response. Unmutated variant regions are reportedly the target of nearly half of TCRs that are spike-specific.

Trimming cost V 0 bases and J 8 bases, with 5 bases left between them. Germline CDR1 and CDR2: SGHNT and YENEEA. The CDR3 spans 13 residues. The TCR sequence derives from an adult who received the AZD1222 COVID-19 vaccine. J is TRBJ1-6 and V is TRBV11-3; D remains ambiguous. The sample in question was peripheral blood, obtained 28 days after the second AZD1222 dose. This CDR3 reads CASSLEADSPLHF. DNA for the CDR3: TGTGCCAGCAGCTTAGAGGCGGATTCACCCCTCCACTTT.